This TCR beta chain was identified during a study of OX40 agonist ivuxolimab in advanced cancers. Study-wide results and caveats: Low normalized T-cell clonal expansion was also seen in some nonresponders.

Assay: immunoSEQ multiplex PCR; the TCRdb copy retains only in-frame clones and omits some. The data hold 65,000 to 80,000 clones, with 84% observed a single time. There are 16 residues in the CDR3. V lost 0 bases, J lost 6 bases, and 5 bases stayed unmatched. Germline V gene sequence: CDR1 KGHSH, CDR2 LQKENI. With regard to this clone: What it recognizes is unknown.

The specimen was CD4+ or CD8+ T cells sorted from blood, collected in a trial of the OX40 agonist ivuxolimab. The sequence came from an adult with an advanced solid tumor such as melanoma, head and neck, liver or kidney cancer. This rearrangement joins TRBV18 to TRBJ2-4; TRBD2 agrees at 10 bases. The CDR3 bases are TGTGCCAGCTCACCACCAGTTAGCGGGGGGACAAACATTCAGTACTTC. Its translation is CASSPPVSGGTNIQYF.